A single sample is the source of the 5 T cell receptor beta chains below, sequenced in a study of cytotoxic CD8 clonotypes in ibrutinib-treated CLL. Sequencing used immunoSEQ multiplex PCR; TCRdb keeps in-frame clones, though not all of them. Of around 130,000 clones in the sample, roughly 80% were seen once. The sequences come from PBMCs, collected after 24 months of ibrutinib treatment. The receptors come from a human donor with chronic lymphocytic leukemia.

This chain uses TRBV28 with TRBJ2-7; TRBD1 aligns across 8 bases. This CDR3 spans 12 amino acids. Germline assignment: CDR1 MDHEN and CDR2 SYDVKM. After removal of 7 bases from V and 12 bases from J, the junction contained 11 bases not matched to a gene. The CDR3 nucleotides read TGTGCCAGCACCAACAACGCCGGGACAGGGTACTTC. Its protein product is CASTNNAGTGYF. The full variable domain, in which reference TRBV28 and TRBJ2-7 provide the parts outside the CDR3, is DVKVTQSSRYLVKRTGEKVFLECVQDMDHENMFWYRQDPGLGLRLIYFSYDVKMKEKGDIPEGYSVSREKKERFSLILESASTNQTSMYLCASTNNAGTGYFGPGTRLTVT.

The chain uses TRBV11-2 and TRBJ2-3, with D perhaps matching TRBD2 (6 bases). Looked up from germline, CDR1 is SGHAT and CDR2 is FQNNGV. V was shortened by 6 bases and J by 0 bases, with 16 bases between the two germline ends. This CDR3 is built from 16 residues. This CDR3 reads CASRHLATTSTDTQYF. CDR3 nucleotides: TGTGCCAGCAGACACCTAGCGACAACTAGCACAGATACGCAGTATTTT.

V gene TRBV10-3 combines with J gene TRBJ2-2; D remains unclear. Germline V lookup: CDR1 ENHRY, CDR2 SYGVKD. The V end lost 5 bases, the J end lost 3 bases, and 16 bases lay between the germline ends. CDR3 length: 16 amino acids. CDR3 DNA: TGTGCCATCAGTAACCCAGGCTCCCCTCACACCGGGGAGCTGTTTTTT. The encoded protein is CAISNPGSPHTGELFF.

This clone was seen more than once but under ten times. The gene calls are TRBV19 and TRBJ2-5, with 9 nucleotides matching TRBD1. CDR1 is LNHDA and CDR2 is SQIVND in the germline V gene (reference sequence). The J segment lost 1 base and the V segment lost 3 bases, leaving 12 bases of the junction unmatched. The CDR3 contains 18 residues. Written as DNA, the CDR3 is TGTGCCAGTAGTATGCGTCCCCCCTGGACAGGGGTCCAAGAGACCCAGTACTTC. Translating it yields CASSMRPPWTGVQETQYF.

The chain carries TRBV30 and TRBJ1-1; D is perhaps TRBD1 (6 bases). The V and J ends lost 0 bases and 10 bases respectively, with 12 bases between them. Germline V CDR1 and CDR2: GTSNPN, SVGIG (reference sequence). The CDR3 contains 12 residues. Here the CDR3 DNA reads TGTGCCTGGAGTGTACCGGGGGGCAGAGCTTTCTTT. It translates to CAWSVPGGRAFF.